This T cell receptor beta chain emerged from a study of beta chain features in type 1 diabetes (dated by TCRdb to between 2017 and 2018). Study-wide context: Patients and healthy donors did not differ in mean age, gender distribution, total cell number or subset yield. Across all samples, around 100 million sorted cells were examined, and cell number per subset correlated strongly with RNA yield. In the study, recently diagnosed type 1 diabetes patients and matched healthy donors were compared on the TCRB repertoires of their sorted circulating CD4+ T cell subsets. Naive and central memory subsets were obtained from all 28 donors, but regulatory and stem cell-like memory subsets were isolated from only 8 patients and roughly eight healthy donors.

A single peripheral blood draw of approximately 0.11 L on average was collected from each donor into heparinised tubes. A BD FACSAria II and a panel including CD45RO, CCR7, CD25, CD127, CD95 and CD27 were used to sort naive, central memory, regulatory and stem cell-like memory CD4+ T cells. All sorted populations exceeded 95% purity. PBMCs were isolated right away by Lymphoprep density gradient centrifugation and were stained directly, without culture. So that batch effects would be minimized, each experiment stained and sorted samples in pairs, pairing one healthy donor with one patient. There are 14 amino acids in the CDR3, from cysteine to phenylalanine inclusive. Kept here is only the CDR3 DNA, which spans 42 bases and is read in frame from base 1. Germline trimming amounts to 0 bases on V and 15 bases on J, with 9 as the count of junction bases outside the gene matches. The CDR1 and CDR2 encoded by the germline V gene (reference sequence) are MNHNY and SVGAGI.

Results and caveats for the whole study, not just this receptor: In all four CD4+ subsets, TCRB CDR3 length was moderately but significantly shorter in type 1 diabetes patients. PCR might favor shorter templates, but patient and control samples were amplified and corrected together, so any skew would affect both groups equally. Because cDNA rather than genomic DNA was sequenced, highly expressing activated cells could have been over-represented, although no difference in activation and CD3 levels was found between groups. HLA sub-analyses involved small numbers of individuals, so any influence of HLA type on TCRB rearrangement remained unresolved. Naive, central memory and regulatory TCRB repertoires appeared more similar among patients than among healthy donors. Patients with type 1 diabetes made fewer insertions and deleted more nucleotides at VDJ recombination sites, implying thymic rearrangement abnormalities.

The High Capacity cDNA Reverse Transcription Kit was used to reverse transcribe all of the isolated RNA, meaning that expressed TCRB transcripts were what got sequenced. Naive, central memory and regulatory T cell samples underwent deep immunoSEQ sequencing, averaging about 3.57 million total reads per sample. After sorted cells were lysed in RLT buffer, RNA was extracted with DNase-treated RNeasy Micro or Mini kits, with the choice depending on cell number. To prevent cross-contamination, each cell subset was processed individually, whereas patient and healthy donor samples were processed jointly. The immunoSEQ multiplex PCR was used to amplify TCRB sequences from cDNA, generating 87-bp fragments that spanned the CDR3 region. Sequencing of the amplicons was done on the Illumina HiSeq platform. The original pipeline was this. PCR bias was corrected computationally using synthetic template baselines, and reads within Hamming distance 2 were collapsed, with unmergeable singletons discarded. Reads were aligned to IMGT to assign V, D and J genes, CDR3 length, and insertions or deletions at six rearrangement sites. Within each subset, clonotype counts were normalized to the number of sorted cells before true diversity and Gini coefficients were calculated with the tcR R package. Repertoire sharing was quantified using the overlap coefficient calculated on TCRB nucleotide sequences. TCRdb stores this immuneACCESS table with in-frame sequences only. Part of the clones is absent; in the studies checked, under half of the shortfall reflects unresolved V genes, and no reason is known for the rest. V, J and clone size reflect that table, while D and trimming were determined from the DNA. The sample includes approximately 44,000 clones, with over 60% observed a single time. Approximately 2.3% of the sample is in the top ten clones.

This clone was counted only a few times. Its antigen is still unknown. No much larger clonotype is one base removed from it; base qualities were not supplied. The clonotype originates from a woman aged 18-29 years with type 1 diabetes. The rearrangement combines TRBV6-6 with TRBJ2-1, with 9 junctional bases fitting TRBD1. Material: Tregs from blood. What this sample's cell subset or site label stands for: regulatory CD4+ T cells. The nucleotide sequence is given as TGTGCCAGCAGTTACTCAGGGACAGGGTCTAGTGGGTTCTTC. It encodes CASSYSGTGSSGFF.